This T cell receptor (beta chain) was recovered during a study of shared clonotypes between healthy human individuals. Findings and limits, study-wide: Though the depth was large, rarefaction showed that sorted-subset sequencing was incomplete. Only a few donors were included, so the genetic and exposure-history diversity represented was limited. An expected dependence of interdonor clonotype sharing on sequencing depth was noted.

CD45RO-negative cells were positively selected for CCR7, leaving out terminally differentiated effector memory CD45RA+ cells. Concerning this clone itself: The antigen remains undetermined.

The CDR3 is made up of 17 amino acids. Per germline, CDR1 KGHSH and CDR2 LQKENI. The V end was cut by 3 bases, the J end by 0 bases, with 15 bases between. Study processing details: With immunoSEQ giving junction-only sequences and no quality scores, filtering differed. Using immunoSEQ multiplex PCR, the repertoire was profiled, and TCRdb retains in-frame clones only, with some absent. From that table come the V and J calls and clone size; the DNA was used to work out D and trimming. This sample has some 2,100,000 clones, with roughly 91% found just once. The sequencing sample was made of naive CD8+ T cells from PBMCs. This chain links TRBV18 with TRBJ1-3; unclear D gene. The receptor comes from a man aged 18-30 years in good health. Some clones in this sample may be carry-over from other donors' samples. The CDR3 reads CASSPLTGGFSGNTIYF. The CDR3 DNA follows: TGTGCCAGCTCACCTCTTACGGGCGGATTCTCTGGAAACACCATATATTTT.